The clone carrying this TCR beta chain turned up a few times. Its specificity is not known. Profiled with immunoSEQ multiplex PCR; TCRdb holds only in-frame clones, not every one. The data contain tens of thousands of clones, 74% of them singletons. This entry comes from a study of vaccination effects on CD4 cells after COVID-19. Across the whole study: Convalescent patients, a few in all, were sampled both early and late after vaccination.

Isolating CD4+ T cells followed approximately 11 days of culture. This individual contracted SARS-CoV-2 between March and December 2020, as verified by PCR. Each participant received a vaccine that was either BNT162b2 or mRNA-1273, given as two doses. It was on days 3 and 7 that half the medium was replaced with IL-2 medium. This TCR came from a human donor who had a prior SARS-CoV-2 infection. The sequenced sample was CD4+ T cells from PBMCs cultured without peptide, obtained after COVID-19 vaccination.

This CDR3 reads CASSDPGQGLAATF. CDR3 coding DNA: TGTGCCAGCAGTGACCCGGGACAGGGGCTCGCGGCCACCTTC. The chain employs TRBV6-2 or TRBV6-3 and TRBJ1-2, with 10 bases matching TRBD1. The CDR3 loop spans 14 amino acids. Germline loops: CDR1 MNHEY, CDR2 SVGEGT. J gave up 13 bases and V 5 bases, and 13 bases lay outside the gene matches.